The 23 T cell receptor beta chains below all came from one sample that was sequenced in a study of T-cell reconstitution after alpha-beta-depleted transplantation in children. During its preparation, the TCRbeta library received unique molecular identifiers. In TCRdb, the PCR reads were re-called with MiXCR into one record per CDR3 protein. The table includes some 500,000 distinct CDR3 sequences, 15% to 20% detected once. Sequenced material: PBMCs from the stem cell graft donor, taken from the stem cell graft. The receptors were gathered from a human donor who donated a stem cell graft to a child with acute lymphoblastic leukemia.

This clonotype was seen only a few times. The V and J genes are TRBV12-3 or TRBV12-4 and TRBJ2-1; 9 bases align to TRBD2. Trimming at V came to 3 bases and at J to 8 bases, leaving 11 bases not matched to a gene. CDR3 length equals 16 residues. The DNA for the CDR3 is TGTGCCAGCAGTTTTGGTCCACTAGCGGGTCGGGATGAGCAGTTCTTC. Its translation is CASSFGPLAGRDEQFF.

This clonotype was seen ten or more times. The chain combines TRBV5-1 with TRBJ2-1; D is undetermined. The CDR3 length is 12 residues. V was clipped by 0 bases and J by 10 bases, with 8 bases between them. The germline CDR1 and CDR2 sequences are SGHRS and YFSETQ. The CDR3 bases are TGCGCCAGCAGCTTGGTTGGGGTCGAGCAGTTCTTC. As protein: CASSLVGVEQFF.

The chain couples TRBV7-2 to TRBJ2-2; perhaps D is TRBD1 or TRBD2 (5 bases each). The germline gives CDR1 SGHTA, CDR2 FQGNSA. This CDR3 has 16 residues. V was trimmed by 1 base and J by 2 bases, leaving 11 bases between them. This CDR3 is CASSLGGTVNTGELFF. The DNA for the CDR3 is TGTGCCAGCAGCTTAGGAGGGACGGTAAACACCGGGGAGCTGTTTTTT.

V gene TRBV18 combines with J gene TRBJ2-5; D is undetermined. The germline V gene encodes CDR1 KGHSH and CDR2 LQKENI. The CDR3 extends over 13 amino acids. V was cut by 3 bases and J by 3 bases, with 8 bases left in between. The CDR3 nucleotides are TGTGCCAGCTCACCTAGGCTAGAAGAGACCCAGTACTTC. Its protein product is CASSPRLEETQYF.

The genes are TRBV5-1 and TRBJ2-7; 9 bases match TRBD1. V trimming: 4 bases; J trimming: 5 bases; junction bases outside the gene matches: 13. The germline gives CDR1 SGHRS, CDR2 YFSETQ. CDR3 size: 16 residues. CDR3 region: CASSTATGGFEDEQYF. Here the CDR3 DNA reads TGCGCCAGCAGCACAGCGACAGGGGGTTTTGAAGACGAGCAGTACTTC.

The chain has TRBV19 and TRBJ2-3; D unclear. The CDR3 runs 11 residues. Germline V lookup: CDR1 LNHDA, CDR2 SQIVND (reference sequence). V lost 4 bases to trimming and J lost 7 bases, with 6 bases between them. CDR3 in amino acids: CASSTPNTQYF. CDR3 coding DNA: TGTGCCAGTAGTACGCCCAATACGCAGTATTTT.

CDR3 bases: TGTGCCAGCAGCAAAGGGGGGACACCCGGGTTGAGGACCCAGTACTTC. Its translation: CASSKGGTPGLRTQYF. The chain carries TRBV21-1 and TRBJ2-5; the table's D call, TRBD1, has no DNA check behind it. TRBV21-1 has pseudogene status. The CDR3 length is 16 residues.

This chain links TRBV24-1 with TRBJ1-1; D gene unclear. The ends were cut back, 3 bases at V and 4 bases at J, with 5 bases in the middle. Germline-derived CDR1 and CDR2 are KGHDR and SFDVKD. The CDR3 extends over 12 amino acids. The CDR3 sequence is CATSDHGTEAFF. The CDR3 bases are TGTGCCACCAGTGATCACGGCACTGAAGCTTTCTTT.

This clonotype was found a few times. This rearrangement joins TRBV5-1 to TRBJ2-3, with 15 positions matching TRBD2. The ends lost 7 bases at V and 1 base at J; junction bases unmatched: 7. Per germline, CDR1 SGHRS and CDR2 YFSETQ. CDR3 length equals 17 residues. The CDR3 region is CASGLAGGPGGTDTQYF. For the CDR3, the DNA is TGCGCCAGCGGACTAGCGGGAGGGCCGGGTGGCACAGATACGCAGTATTTT.

This clonotype was detected only a few times. The chain uses TRBV6-5 and TRBJ2-5; a weak D match, TRBD2 (6 bases). CDR1 is MNHEY and CDR2 is SVGAGI in the germline V gene. Trimming removed 2 bases at V and 5 bases at J, with 12 bases between. The CDR3 consists of 14 residues. The CDR3 protein is CASSYVGGAETQYF. The CDR3 bases are TGTGCCAGCAGTTACGTTGGAGGGGCCGAGACCCAGTACTTC.

This clonotype has more than one count but fewer than ten. This chain uses TRBV5-1 with TRBJ2-5; D gene uncertain. Germline assignment: CDR1 SGHRS and CDR2 YFSETQ. The V end lost 8 bases, the J end lost 5 bases, and 13 bases lay between the germline ends. The CDR3 consists of 12 residues. CDR3 in amino acids: CASCKGTETQYF. The CDR3 coding sequence is TGCGCCAGTTGTAAGGGTACGGAGACCCAGTACTTC.

This clonotype has just a few counts. This chain connects TRBV5-5 to TRBJ2-1; D remains ambiguous. V was pared by 7 bases and J by 9 bases, with 14 bases between. Germline V gives CDR1 SGHKS, CDR2 YYEKEE (reference sequence). This CDR3 is built from 12 residues. CDR3 sequence reads: CASHQIGAEQFF. The CDR3 coding sequence is TGTGCCAGCCATCAAATCGGTGCTGAGCAGTTCTTC.

This sequence joins TRBV6-5 and TRBJ1-3; TRBD1 aligns across 8 bases. CDR1 is MNHEY, CDR2 SVGAGI, per germline. The CDR3 has 17 amino acids. The V gene end was trimmed by 0 bases and the J gene end by 3 bases; junction bases not matched to a gene: 7. The DNA for the CDR3 is TGTGCCAGCAGTTACTCGAATCCCAGGGGGCGTGGAAACACCATATATTTT. Its translation: CASSYSNPRGRGNTIYF.

J is TRBJ2-7 and V is TRBV4-1, with D possibly TRBD2 on 6 matching bases. V lost 3 bases to trimming and J lost 2 bases, with 14 bases between them. The length of the CDR3 is 15 residues. CDR1 and CDR2 from the germline V gene are MGHRA and YSYEKL. The CDR3 region is CASSQGLTLTYEQYF. CDR3 in DNA: TGCGCCAGCAGCCAGGGACTGACCTTAACCTACGAGCAGTACTTC.

This chain links TRBV20-1 with TRBJ2-1, with 9 bases lining up with TRBD2. Germline values: CDR1 DFQATT, CDR2 SNEGSKA (reference sequence). The CDR3 length is 16 residues. Trimming removed 4 bases from V and 6 bases from J; junction bases left unmatched: 13. The CDR3 spells CSAIILAGDGPNEQFF. CDR3 bases: TGCAGTGCTATTATTTTAGCGGGAGACGGTCCCAATGAGCAGTTCTTC.

This clonotype came up a few times. V is TRBV4-1 and J is TRBJ1-1, with D maybe TRBD1 (5 bases). Germline CDR1 is MGHRA and CDR2 is YSYEKL. CDR3 length equals 14 residues. The V and J ends lost 4 bases and 3 bases respectively, with 12 bases between them. The CDR3: CASSPGRWYTEAFF. The CDR3 bases are TGCGCCAGCAGCCCGGGACGTTGGTACACTGAAGCTTTCTTT.

This clonotype turned up a few times. This chain connects TRBV9 to TRBJ2-5; 10 bases line up with TRBD2. The V gene end was trimmed by 3 bases and the J gene end by 1 base; junction bases not matched to a gene: 9. The CDR3 loop spans 17 amino acids. Germline CDR1 and CDR2: SGDLS and YYNGEE. The CDR3 sequence: CASSDGTSDSFQETQYF. For the CDR3, the DNA is TGTGCCAGCAGCGATGGGACTAGCGATAGCTTCCAAGAGACCCAGTACTTC.

This clonotype was counted between two and nine times. The V and J genes are TRBV9 and TRBJ1-2; D unclear. This CDR3 is 14 amino acids long. V lost 0 bases, J lost 3 bases, and 9 bases lay in between. Looked up from germline, CDR1 is SGDLS and CDR2 is YYNGEE. DNA of the CDR3: TGTGCCAGCAGCGTAGCTTGGACGGACTATGGCTACACCTTC. Translating it yields CASSVAWTDYGYTF. Complete variable domain (other parts from reference TRBV9 and TRBJ1-2): DSGVTQTPKHLITATGQRVTLRCSPRSGDLSVYWYQQSLDQGLQFLIQYYNGEERAKGNILERFSAQQFPDLHSELNLSSLELGDSALYFCASSVAWTDYGYTFGSGTRLTVV.

This clonotype was detected only a few times. This chain joins TRBV10-1 and TRBJ2-1; D possibly corresponds to TRBD1 (7 bases). V lost 0 bases and J 4 bases, leaving 10 bases between the germline ends. The CDR3 extends over 15 amino acids. CDR1 and CDR2 from the germline V gene are WNHNN and SYGVQD (reference sequence). CDR3 region: CASSESAGGYNEQFF. The CDR3 DNA reads TGCGCCAGCAGTGAGTCGGCAGGGGGGTACAATGAGCAGTTCTTC.

This clonotype was detected a few times. CDR3 in amino acids: CASSQASGKFKNIQYF. Written as DNA, the CDR3 is TGTGCCAGCAGCCAAGCTAGCGGGAAGTTCAAAAACATTCAGTACTTC. The chain combines TRBV3-1 with TRBJ2-4, with 9 bases matching TRBD2. Germline-derived CDR1 and CDR2 are LGHDT and YNNKEL (reference sequence). Trimming at V came to 1 base and at J to 3 bases, leaving 4 bases not matched to a gene. The CDR3 spans 16 residues.

This clonotype was counted only a few times. V gene TRBV11-2 combines with J gene TRBJ1-2; D gene uncertain. Germline V gives CDR1 SGHAT, CDR2 FQNNGV. The CDR3 consists of 18 residues. V dropped 4 bases and J dropped 0 bases, with 21 bases sitting between them. CDR3 bases: TGTGCCAGCAGCTCCGAGGAGCAGATCTTCTCTTCTAACTATGGCTACACCTTC. Protein: CASSSEEQIFSSNYGYTF.

This chain joins TRBV20-1 and TRBJ2-7; 10 bases align to TRBD1. Germline V CDR1 and CDR2: DFQATT, SNEGSKA (reference sequence). The CDR3 length is 14 residues. CDR3 in DNA: TGCAGGCCTGGACAGGGGGGGAGCTCCTACGAGCAGTACTTC. It codes for CRPGQGGSSYEQYF.

The chain combines TRBV15 with TRBJ1-2; 7 positions agree with TRBD1. Germline CDR1 and CDR2: LNHNV and YYDKDF (reference sequence). The CDR3 extends over 12 amino acids. V lost 5 bases, J lost 8 bases, and 5 bases stayed unmatched. In DNA form, the CDR3 reads TGTGCCACCAGCGGATACAGGGGAGGCTACACCTTC. Protein sequence: CATSGYRGGYTF.